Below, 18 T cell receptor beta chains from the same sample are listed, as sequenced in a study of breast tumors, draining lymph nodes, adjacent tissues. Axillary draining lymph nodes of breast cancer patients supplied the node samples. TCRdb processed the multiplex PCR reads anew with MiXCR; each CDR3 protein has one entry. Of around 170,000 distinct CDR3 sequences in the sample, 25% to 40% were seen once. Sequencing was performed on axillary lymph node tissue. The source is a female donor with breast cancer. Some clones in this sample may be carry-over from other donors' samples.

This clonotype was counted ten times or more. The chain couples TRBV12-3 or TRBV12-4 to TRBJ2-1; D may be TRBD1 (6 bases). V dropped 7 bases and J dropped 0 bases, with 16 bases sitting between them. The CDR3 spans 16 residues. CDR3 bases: TGTGCCAGCAAGAAACAGGGAAAAAGCTCCTACAATGAGCAGTTCTTC. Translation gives CASKKQGKSSYNEQFF.

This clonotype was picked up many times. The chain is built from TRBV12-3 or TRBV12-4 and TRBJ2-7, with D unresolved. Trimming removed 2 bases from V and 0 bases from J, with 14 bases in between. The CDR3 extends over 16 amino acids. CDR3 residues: CASSLNVRLHSYEQYF. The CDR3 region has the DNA TGTGCCAGCAGTTTAAATGTGAGACTCCACTCCTACGAGCAGTACTTC.

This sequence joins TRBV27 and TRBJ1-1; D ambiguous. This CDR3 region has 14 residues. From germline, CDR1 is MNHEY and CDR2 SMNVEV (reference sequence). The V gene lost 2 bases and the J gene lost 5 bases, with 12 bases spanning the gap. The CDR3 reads CASSLVGSGTEAFF. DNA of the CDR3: TGTGCCAGCAGTTTAGTGGGTAGTGGGACTGAAGCTTTCTTT.

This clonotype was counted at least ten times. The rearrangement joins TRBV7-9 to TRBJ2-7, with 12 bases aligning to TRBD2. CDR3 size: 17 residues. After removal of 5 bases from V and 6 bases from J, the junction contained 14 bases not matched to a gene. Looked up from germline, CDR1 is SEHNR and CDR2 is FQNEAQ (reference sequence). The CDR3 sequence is CASSGRLAGETGLEQYF. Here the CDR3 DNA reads TGTGCCAGCAGCGGACGACTAGCGGGAGAGACAGGCCTCGAGCAGTACTTC.

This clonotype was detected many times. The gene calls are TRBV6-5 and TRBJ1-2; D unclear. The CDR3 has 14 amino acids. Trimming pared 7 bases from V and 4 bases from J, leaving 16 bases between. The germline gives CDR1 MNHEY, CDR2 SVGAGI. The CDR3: CASTSLWQLYGYTF. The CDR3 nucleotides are TGTGCCAGCACCTCTTTATGGCAGCTCTATGGCTACACCTTC.

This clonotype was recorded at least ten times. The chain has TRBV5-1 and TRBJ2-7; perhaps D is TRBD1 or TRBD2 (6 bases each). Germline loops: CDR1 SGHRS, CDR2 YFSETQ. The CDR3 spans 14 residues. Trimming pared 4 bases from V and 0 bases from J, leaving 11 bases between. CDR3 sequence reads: CASSAGTNSYEQYF. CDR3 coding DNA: TGCGCCAGCAGCGCGGGGACAAACTCCTACGAGCAGTACTTC.

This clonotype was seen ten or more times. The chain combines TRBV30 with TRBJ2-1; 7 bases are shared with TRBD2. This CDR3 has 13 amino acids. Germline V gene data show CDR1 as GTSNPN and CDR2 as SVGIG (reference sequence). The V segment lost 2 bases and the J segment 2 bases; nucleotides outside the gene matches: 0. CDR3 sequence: CAWSLAAYNEQFF. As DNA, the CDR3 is TGTGCCTGGAGTCTAGCGGCCTACAATGAGCAGTTCTTC.

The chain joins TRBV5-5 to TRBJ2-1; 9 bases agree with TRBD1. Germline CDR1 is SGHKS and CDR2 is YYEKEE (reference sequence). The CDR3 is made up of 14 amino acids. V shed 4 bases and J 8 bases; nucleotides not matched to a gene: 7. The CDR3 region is CASSPGTGTHEQFF. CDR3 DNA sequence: TGTGCCAGCAGCCCCGGGACAGGGACCCATGAGCAGTTCTTC. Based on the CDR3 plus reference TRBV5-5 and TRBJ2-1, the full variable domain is DAGVTQSPTHLIKTRGQQVTLRCSPISGHKSVSWYQQVLGQGPQFIFQYYEKEERGRGNFPDRFSARQFPNYSSELNVNALLLGDSALYLCASSPGTGTHEQFFGPGTRLTVL.

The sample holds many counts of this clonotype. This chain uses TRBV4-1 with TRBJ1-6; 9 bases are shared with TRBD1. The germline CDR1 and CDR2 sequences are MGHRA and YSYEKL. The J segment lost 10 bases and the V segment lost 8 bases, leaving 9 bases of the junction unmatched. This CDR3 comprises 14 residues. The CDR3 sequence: CASHPGGQGSPLHF. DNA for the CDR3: TGCGCCAGCCATCCCGGGGGACAGGGCTCACCCCTCCACTTT.

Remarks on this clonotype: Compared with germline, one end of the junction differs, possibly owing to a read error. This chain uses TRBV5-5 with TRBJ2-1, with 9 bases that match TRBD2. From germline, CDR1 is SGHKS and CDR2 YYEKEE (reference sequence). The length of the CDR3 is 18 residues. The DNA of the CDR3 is TGTGCCAGCAGCTTGGGTCTGGCTAGCGGGAATTACTACGATGAGCAGTTCTTC. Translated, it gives CASSLGLASGNYYDEQFF.

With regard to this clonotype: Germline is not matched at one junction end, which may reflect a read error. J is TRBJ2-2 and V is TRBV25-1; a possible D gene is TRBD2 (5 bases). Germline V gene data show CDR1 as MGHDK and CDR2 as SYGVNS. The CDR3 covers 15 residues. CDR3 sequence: CASSARLSNTGEPFF. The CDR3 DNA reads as TGCGCCAGCAGTGCCCGTTTATCGAACACCGGGGAGCCGTTTTTT.

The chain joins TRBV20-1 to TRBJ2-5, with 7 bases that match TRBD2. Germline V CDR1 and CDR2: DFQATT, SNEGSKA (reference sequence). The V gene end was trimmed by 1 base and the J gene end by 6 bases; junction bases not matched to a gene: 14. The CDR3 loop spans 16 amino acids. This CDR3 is CSARVGVDSGWQTQYF. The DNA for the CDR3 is TGCAGTGCTAGAGTGGGGGTAGATAGCGGGTGGCAGACCCAGTACTTC.

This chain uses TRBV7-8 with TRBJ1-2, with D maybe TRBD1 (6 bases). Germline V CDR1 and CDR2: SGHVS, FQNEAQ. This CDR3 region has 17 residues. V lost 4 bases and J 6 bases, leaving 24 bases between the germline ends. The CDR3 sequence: CASSSPLGQAGYNGYTF. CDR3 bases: TGTGCCAGCAGCTCCCCGTTGGGACAAGCTGGTTACAATGGCTACACCTTC.

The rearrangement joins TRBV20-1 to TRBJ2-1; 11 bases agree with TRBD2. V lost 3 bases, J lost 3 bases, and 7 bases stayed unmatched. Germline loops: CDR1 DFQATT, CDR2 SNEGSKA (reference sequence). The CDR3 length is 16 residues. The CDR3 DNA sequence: TGCAGTGCTAGGAAGTCAGGGACTAGCGGCTACAATGAGCAGTTCTTC. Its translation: CSARKSGTSGYNEQFF.

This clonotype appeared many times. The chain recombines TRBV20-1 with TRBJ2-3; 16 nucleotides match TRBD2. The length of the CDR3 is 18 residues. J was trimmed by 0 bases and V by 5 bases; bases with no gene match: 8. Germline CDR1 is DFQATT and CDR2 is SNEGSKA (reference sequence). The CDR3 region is CSAPGLAGGWVSTDTQYF. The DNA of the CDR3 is TGCAGTGCTCCGGGACTAGCGGGAGGGTGGGTTAGCACAGATACGCAGTATTTT.

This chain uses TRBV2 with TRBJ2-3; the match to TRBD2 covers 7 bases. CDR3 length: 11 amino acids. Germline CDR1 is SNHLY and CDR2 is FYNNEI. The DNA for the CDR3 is TGTGCTAGTGAGCGGGGTGATACGCAGTATTTT. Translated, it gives CASERGDTQYF. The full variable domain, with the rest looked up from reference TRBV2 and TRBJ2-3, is EPEVTQTPSHQVTQMGQEVILRCVPISNHLYFYWYRQILGQKVEFLVSFYNNEISEKSEIFDDQFSVERPDGSNFTLKIRSTKLEDSAMYFCASERGDTQYFGPGTRLTVL.

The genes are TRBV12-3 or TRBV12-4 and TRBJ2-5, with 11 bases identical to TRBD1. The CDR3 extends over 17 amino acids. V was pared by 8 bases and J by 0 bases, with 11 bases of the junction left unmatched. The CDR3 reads CASGVGQGVEYQETQYF. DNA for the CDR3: TGTGCCAGCGGGGTGGGACAGGGGGTCGAGTACCAAGAGACCCAGTACTTC.

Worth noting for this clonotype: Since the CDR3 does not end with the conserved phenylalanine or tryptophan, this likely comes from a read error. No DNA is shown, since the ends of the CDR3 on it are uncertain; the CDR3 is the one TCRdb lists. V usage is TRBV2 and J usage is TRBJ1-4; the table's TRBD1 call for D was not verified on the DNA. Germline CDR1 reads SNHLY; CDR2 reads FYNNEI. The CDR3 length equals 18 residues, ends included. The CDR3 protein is CASSEAQGRGQETQYFGP.